The sequence of this TCR beta chain was determined in a study of blood T cell repertoires in COVID-19. Profiled with immunoSEQ multiplex PCR; TCRdb holds only in-frame clones, not every one. The table has 65,000 to 90,000 clones, just over 85% seen once. Germline V gene sequence: CDR1 ENHRY, CDR2 SYGVKD. Trimming removed 4 bases from V and 2 bases from J, with 15 bases in between. The CDR3 sequence is 15 residues long. The origin of this receptor is a woman older than 75 in a cohort sampled during active or convalescent COVID-19. V and J are TRBV10-3 and TRBJ2-7, with a tentative D call TRBD1 (6 bases). Sequencing was performed on peripheral blood. The chain's CDR3 is CAISGPGDKPYEQYF. CDR3 nucleotide sequence: TGTGCCATCAGTGGGCCAGGGGACAAGCCCTACGAGCAGTACTTC.